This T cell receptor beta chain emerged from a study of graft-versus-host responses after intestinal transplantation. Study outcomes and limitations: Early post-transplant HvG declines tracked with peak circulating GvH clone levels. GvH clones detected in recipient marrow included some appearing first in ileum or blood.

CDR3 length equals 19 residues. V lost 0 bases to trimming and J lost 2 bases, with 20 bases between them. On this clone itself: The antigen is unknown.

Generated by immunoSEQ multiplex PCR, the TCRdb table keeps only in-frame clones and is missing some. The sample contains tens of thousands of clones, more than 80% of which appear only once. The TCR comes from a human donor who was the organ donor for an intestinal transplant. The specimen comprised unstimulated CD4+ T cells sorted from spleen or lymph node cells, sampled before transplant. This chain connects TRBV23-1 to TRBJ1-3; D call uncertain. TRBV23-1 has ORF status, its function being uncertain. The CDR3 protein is CASSQSRWAIIVAGNTIYF. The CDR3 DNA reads TGCGCCAGCAGTCAATCGAGATGGGCGATAATAGTGGCTGGAAACACCATATATTTT.